Each of the 19 T cell receptor beta chains below was sequenced from the same sample in a study of beta chain features in type 1 diabetes. TCRB transcripts that were expressed got sequenced, as all of the isolated RNA had been reverse transcribed. Libraries were prepared by immunoSEQ multiplex PCR; TCRdb keeps only in-frame clonotypes and omits some of them. The sample lists under 400,000 clones; around 20% were seen once. Sequenced input: naive CD4+ T cells from blood. These receptors were collected from a woman between 18 and 29 years old in good health.

This clone was counted between two and nine times. The gene calls are TRBV2 and TRBJ2-2; D might be TRBD2 (6 bases). This CDR3 comprises 13 residues. V lost 10 bases and J 7 bases, leaving 16 bases between the germline ends. Germline CDR1 SNHLY, CDR2 FYNNEI. CDR3 sequence: CATGTLADGELFF. DNA for the CDR3: TGTGCCACCGGGACCTTAGCGGACGGGGAGCTGTTTTTT.

The chain carries TRBV10-3 and TRBJ1-2; D not resolved. V lost 7 bases and J lost 6, with 12 bases in between. Germline assignment: CDR1 ENHRY and CDR2 SYGVKD. This CDR3 is 12 amino acids long. CDR3 DNA sequence: TGTGCCATCAAGGCCAGGTCCCATGGCTACACCTTC. It specifies CAIKARSHGYTF.

The V call is TRBV18, the J call TRBJ1-1; 9 bases are shared with TRBD1. The ends lost 0 bases at V and 9 bases at J; junction bases unmatched: 8. Germline loops: CDR1 KGHSH, CDR2 LQKENI. The CDR3 runs 15 residues. Here the CDR3 reads CASSPPGGTGKKAFF. CDR3 sequence (DNA): TGTGCCAGCTCACCACCGGGCGGGACAGGGAAAAAAGCTTTCTTT.

There are a few counts of this clone. J is TRBJ1-1 and V is TRBV5-4; D remains ambiguous. V was pared by 2 bases and J by 0 bases, with 5 bases between. This CDR3 is built from 13 residues. Germline V CDR1 and CDR2: SGHNT, YYREEE (reference sequence). The CDR3 DNA follows: TGTGCCAGCAGCTTCCGTCTGAACACTGAAGCTTTCTTT. Residues: CASSFRLNTEAFF.

Concerning this clone: The sample holds other DNA sequences that translate to the same CDR3. The chain couples TRBV5-4 to TRBJ2-1; 12 nucleotides line up with TRBD2. CDR1 SGHNT and CDR2 YYREEE come from the germline V gene (reference sequence). V lost 2 bases and J lost 4; bases outside the gene matches: 4. CDR3 length: 16 residues. CDR3 DNA sequence: TGTGCCAGCAGCTTTCCGACTAGCGGGGGATACAATGAGCAGTTCTTC. Protein sequence: CASSFPTSGGYNEQFF.

The rearrangement joins TRBV30 to TRBJ2-3, with TRBD2 identical over 7 bases. CDR1 is GTSNPN, CDR2 SVGIG, per germline (reference sequence). CDR3 length: 14 residues. Trimming cost V 2 bases and J 2 bases; bases outside gene matches: 4. CDR3 in DNA: TGTGCCTGGAGTAGCGGGGCTCACACAGATACGCAGTATTTT. It codes for CAWSSGAHTDTQYF.

The chain links TRBV7-3 to TRBJ1-2; D not resolved. Trimming removed 2 bases from V and 6 bases from J, with 10 bases in between. Germline assignment: CDR1 SGHTA and CDR2 FQGTGA. The CDR3 runs to 13 residues. CDR3 region: CASSLPGLHGYTF. The CDR3 DNA follows: TGTGCCAGCAGCTTACCGGGGTTGCATGGCTACACCTTC.

This clone showed up just a few times. This chain joins TRBV5-1 and TRBJ1-1, with TRBD1 matching 9 bases. CDR1 is SGHRS, CDR2 YFSETQ, per germline. The J segment lost 0 bases and the V segment lost 4 bases, leaving 1 base of the junction unmatched. The CDR3 is 14 residues long. The CDR3 loop reads CASSRQGVNTEAFF. The CDR3 DNA follows: TGCGCCAGCAGCCGACAGGGGGTGAACACTGAAGCTTTCTTT.

This clone has more than one count but fewer than ten. The chain joins TRBV29-1 to TRBJ1-6; the match to TRBD1 covers 8 bases. The junction had 3 bases not matched to a gene; V was cut back by 5 bases and J by 6 bases. CDR1 SQVTM and CDR2 ANQGSEA come from the germline V gene. The CDR3 is 13 amino acids. For the CDR3, the DNA is TGCAGCGTTCGGACAGGGACTAATTCACCCCTCCACTTT. Its translation: CSVRTGTNSPLHF.

This chain joins TRBV4-1 and TRBJ2-1, with TRBD2 matching over 9 bases. The V gene's germline CDR1 is MGHRA and CDR2 YSYEKL. The V segment lost 5 bases and the J segment 8 bases; nucleotides outside the gene matches: 7. This CDR3 region has 14 residues. CDR3 in DNA: TGCGCCAGCAGCTATAGCGGGAGTGGCTATGAGCAGTTCTTC. This gives the protein CASSYSGSGYEQFF.

Comment on this clone: This sample includes further DNA sequences coding for the same CDR3. This chain connects TRBV7-9 to TRBJ2-6, with D possibly being TRBD1 (6 bases). V lost 5 bases to trimming and J lost 1 base, with 9 bases between them. This CDR3 region has 15 residues. In germline, CDR1 is SEHNR, CDR2 FQNEAQ (reference sequence). CDR3 residues: CASSPQGSGANVLTF. The CDR3 nucleotides are TGTGCCAGCAGCCCACAGGGTTCTGGGGCCAACGTCCTGACTTTC.

V gene TRBV18 combines with J gene TRBJ1-2; the match to TRBD1 covers 7 bases. Germline trimming cut 2 bases from V and 2 bases from J; bases unmatched to any gene: 5. The length of the CDR3 is 15 residues. The germline gives CDR1 KGHSH, CDR2 LQKENI. The CDR3 DNA is TGTGCCAGCTCACCAGGAGGGACAGACAACTATGGCTACACCTTC. Its protein is CASSPGGTDNYGYTF.

This sequence joins TRBV5-1 and TRBJ2-5; D remains unclear. Per the germline V gene, CDR1 is SGHRS and CDR2 is YFSETQ. The CDR3 covers 13 residues. With 4 bases removed from V and 0 bases from J, the gap between germline ends came to 7 bases. The CDR3: CASSDSYQETQYF. Here the CDR3 DNA reads TGCGCCAGCAGCGACTCGTACCAAGAGACCCAGTACTTC.

The chain links TRBV2 to TRBJ1-1; the match to TRBD1 covers 7 bases. There are 14 residues in the CDR3. The trim removed 7 bases at V and 0 bases at J, leaving 5 bases unmatched. Per the germline V gene, CDR1 is SNHLY and CDR2 is FYNNEI. The CDR3 protein is CASTLGQLNTEAFF. The CDR3 coding sequence is TGTGCCAGCACTTTGGGACAGTTGAACACTGAAGCTTTCTTT.

The chain employs TRBV2 and TRBJ2-7, with 8 positions matching TRBD1. There are 14 residues in the CDR3. Germline V gene lookup returns CDR1 SNHLY and CDR2 FYNNEI. Unmatched junction bases numbered 13, after V lost 7 bases and J lost 8 bases. CDR3 residues: CASTADRAASQQYF. The CDR3 DNA reads as TGTGCCAGCACCGCGGACAGGGCCGCATCGCAGCAGTACTTC.

This rearrangement joins TRBV28 to TRBJ1-1; tentatively, D is TRBD1 (6 bases). This CDR3 contains 14 residues. V gave up 2 bases and J gave up 1 base, with 8 bases separating them. The germline CDR1 and CDR2 sequences are MDHEN and SYDVKM. The CDR3 DNA sequence: TGTGCCAGCAGTTTAGGACAGAAGAACACTGAAGCTTTCTTT. The encoded protein is CASSLGQKNTEAFF.

Notes on this clone: This same CDR3 is encoded by further DNA sequences in the sample. The chain combines TRBV5-1 with TRBJ1-1, with D hard to call. This CDR3 contains 13 residues. V gave up 1 base and J gave up 1 base, with 5 bases separating them. CDR1 is SGHRS, CDR2 YFSETQ, per germline. The CDR3 here is CASSLRGNTEAFF. CDR3 coding DNA: TGCGCCAGCAGCTTGCGGGGGAACACTGAAGCTTTCTTT.

This clone occurred a few times. The J gene is TRBJ1-4, the V gene TRBV30, with D perhaps matching TRBD1 (5 bases). Germline assignment: CDR1 GTSNPN and CDR2 SVGIG (reference sequence). This CDR3 is 14 amino acids long. Trimming took off 0 bases at V and 5 bases at J, with 10 bases between the two ends. The CDR3 protein is CAWSVQEGNEKLFF. The CDR3 DNA follows: TGTGCCTGGAGTGTACAGGAGGGAAATGAAAAACTGTTTTTT.

This chain links TRBV9 with TRBJ1-6, with a tentative D call TRBD1 (5 bases). This CDR3 spans 14 amino acids. The V end was cut by 1 base, the J end by 8 bases, with 10 bases between. Germline V lookup: CDR1 SGDLS, CDR2 YYNGEE. The CDR3 nucleotides are TGTGCCAGCAGCGTACAGGGAAGAGATTCACCCCTCCACTTT. Amino acid sequence: CASSVQGRDSPLHF.